The 9 T cell receptor beta chains below come from one sample, sequenced in a study of T cell repertoires in cytomegalovirus infection. TCRdb processed the reads anew with MiXCR; each CDR3 protein has one entry. The sample includes fewer than 1,000,000 distinct CDR3 sequences, roughly 30% of them seen just once. The antigens for these receptors are not known. Specimen: cultured CD8+ T cells from PBMCs, collected from culture after CMV antigen stimulation. These TCRs come from a human donor in good health (CMV status not recorded). Some clones in this sample may be carry-over from other donors' samples.

The rearrangement joins TRBV12-3 or TRBV12-4 to TRBJ2-1; possibly TRBD2 for D (6 bases). The CDR3 has 14 amino acids. The V end lost 8 bases, the J end lost 6 bases, and 17 bases lay between the germline ends. CDR3 in DNA: TGTGCCAGCTTTCCTAGCGCTCTTGCCAATGAGCAGTTCTTC. Protein product: CASFPSALANEQFF.

This clonotype was observed many times. V and J are TRBV7-2 and TRBJ1-2, with D maybe TRBD1 (6 bases). The CDR3 has 12 amino acids. Trimming cost V 6 bases and J 8 bases, with 13 bases left between them. The V gene's germline CDR1 is SGHTA and CDR2 FQGNSA. The CDR3 nucleotides read TGTGCCAGCAGGGAAACAGGGTTAGGCTACACCTTC. Amino acid sequence: CASRETGLGYTF.

This clonotype has more than one count but fewer than ten. The V and J genes are TRBV29-1 and TRBJ2-1, with unresolved D. V lost 1 base to trimming and J lost 0 bases, with 10 bases between them. Germline V gives CDR1 SQVTM, CDR2 ANQGSEA. The CDR3 runs 15 residues. In nucleotides, the CDR3 is TGCAGCGTTGAAGGGGTGGCCTTCTCCTACAATGAGCAGTTCTTC. Translated, it gives CSVEGVAFSYNEQFF.

This clonotype was observed a few times. This chain joins TRBV7-9 and TRBJ2-3, with TRBD1 identical over 10 bases. Germline V lookup: CDR1 SEHNR, CDR2 FQNEAQ (reference sequence). With 1 base clipped from V and 5 bases from J, the junction kept 3 bases outside the gene matches. CDR3 length: 15 amino acids. CDR3 protein: CASSLGTGGRDTQYF. As DNA, the CDR3 is TGTGCCAGCAGCTTAGGGACAGGGGGGAGAGATACGCAGTATTTT.

This clonotype was picked up a small number of times. V and J are TRBV6-6 and TRBJ2-7, with a tentative D call TRBD2 (5 bases). The CDR3 extends over 18 amino acids. The V gene's germline CDR1 is MNHNY and CDR2 SVGAGI (reference sequence). V was trimmed by 0 bases and J by 0 bases, leaving 18 bases between them. The CDR3 region is CASSYSRVKVISSYEQYV. CDR3 DNA sequence: TGTGCCAGCAGTTACTCGAGGGTCAAAGTAATCAGCTCCTACGAGCAGTACGTC.

This chain links TRBV12-3 or TRBV12-4 with TRBJ2-6; 7 bases are a match to TRBD2. With V trimmed by 8 bases and J by 0 bases, 7 bases remained unmatched. The CDR3 runs 16 residues. In DNA, the CDR3 is TGTGCCAGCGGGCGGGGGTCTTCCTCTGGGGCCAACGTCCTGACTTTC. It specifies CASGRGSSSGANVLTF.

There are many counts of this clonotype. The chain links TRBV6-2 or TRBV6-3 to TRBJ1-5; D is unresolved. V dropped 0 bases and J dropped 5 bases, with 11 bases sitting between them. CDR1 MNHEY and CDR2 SVGEGT come from the germline V gene. This CDR3 contains 15 residues. For the CDR3, the DNA is TGTGCCAGCAGTTACTCGAATGGGGAGGATCAGCCCCAGCATTTT. It translates to CASSYSNGEDQPQHF.

This chain uses TRBV7-6 with TRBJ1-1; D gene ambiguous. The CDR3 has 12 residues. V was cut by 3 bases and J by 9 bases, with 11 bases left in between. Germline CDR1 and CDR2: SGHVS and FNYEAQ. CDR3 protein: CASSLGNTKAFF. In DNA, the CDR3 is TGTGCCAGCAGCTTGGGGAACACAAAAGCTTTCTTT.

The rearrangement uses TRBV7-2 and TRBJ2-3; either TRBD1 or TRBD2 may supply D (5 bases each). Germline V gene data show CDR1 as SGHTA and CDR2 as FQGNSA. The CDR3 has 14 residues. V lost 5 bases, J lost 3 bases, and 12 bases lay in between. The CDR3 DNA follows: TGTGCCAGCAGCATTAACGAGGGGACAGATACGCAGTATTTT. Translated: CASSINEGTDTQYF.